This record looks at one TCR beta chain sequence and its context. Germline V CDR1 and CDR2: KGHSY, FQNENV. V lost 4 bases to trimming and J lost 7 bases; unmatched junction nucleotides: 6. This CDR3 comprises 13 residues. Original methodology: By means of reference gene primer amplification, nucleated cell counts were estimated. Assay used: immunoSEQ multiplex PCR; TCRdb lists only in-frame clones, some missing. V and J calls and clone size follow that table, whereas D and trimming were derived from the DNA. The data contain around 110,000 clones, approximately 88% of them singletons. This sample was included in a study of blood T cell repertoires in COVID-19. Study details: The United States, Italy and Spain provided the acute and convalescent COVID-19 samples. PBMCs, B-cell-depleted T cells, or T cells were the source of the cDNA or gDNA that made up the material.

Sequenced: peripheral blood. The sequence was collected from a man between 50 and 59 years old with active or convalescent COVID-19. The chain is built from TRBV16 and TRBJ1-1; 7 bases are shared with TRBD1. The CDR3 protein is CASSPQGGGEAFF. The CDR3 region has the DNA TGTGCCAGCAGCCCCCAGGGGGGAGGTGAAGCTTTCTTT.